These 7 T cell receptor beta chains were all obtained from the same sample, sequenced in a study of T cells expressing NK-cell markers. TCRdb reprocessed the 5' RACE reads and reports one entry per CDR3 protein, with no DNA. The listing records roughly 280,000 distinct CDR3 sequences. Material: blood T cells: a sorted CD56 or NKG2C T cell subset, CD4+ or CD8+ T cells, or bulk PBMC T cells (not recorded which). Receptors originate from a man aged 18 to 30 in good health.

The chain joins TRBV7-9 to TRBJ2-1; the D gene TCRdb calls, TRBD2, cannot be checked with no DNA. Looked up from germline, CDR1 is SEHNR and CDR2 is FQNEAQ (reference sequence). The CDR3 loop spans 14 amino acids. This CDR3 is CASSLAGGPYEQFF.

V is TRBV5-5 and J is TRBJ2-5; lacking DNA, the TRBD1 call made by TCRdb goes unchecked. From germline, CDR1 is SGHKS and CDR2 YYEKEE (reference sequence). CDR3 length: 13 amino acids. The CDR3 is CATAQGAEETQYF.

This chain connects TRBV7-6 to TRBJ2-2; the TCRdb D gene call, TRBD1, has no DNA to confirm it. This CDR3 has 16 residues. Germline assignment: CDR1 SGHVS and CDR2 FNYEAQ. CDR3: CASSLVGGAVTGELFF.

The chain has TRBV12-3 or TRBV12-4 and TRBJ1-2; TCRdb lists TRBD1, though no DNA is available to test this call. CDR3 size: 13 residues. The CDR3 is CASSLPQGYGYTF.

The chain recombines TRBV7-3 with TRBJ2-6; TCRdb's assignment of TRBD2 cannot be checked, as there is no DNA. This CDR3 is built from 16 residues. Germline values: CDR1 SGHTA, CDR2 FQGTGA. CDR3 protein: CASSLRSAPGANVLTF.

The genes are TRBV10-3 and TRBJ2-3; there is no DNA to check the TCRdb D call of TRBD2. Germline values: CDR1 ENHRY, CDR2 SYGVKD. The CDR3 runs 16 residues. The CDR3 protein is CAISESSGTSTDTQYF.

The V call is TRBV20-1, the J call TRBJ2-3; the D call from TCRdb, TRBD1, cannot be confirmed without DNA. Germline CDR1 and CDR2: DFQATT and SNEGSKA (reference sequence). There are 11 residues in the CDR3. The CDR3 protein is CSASRGDTQYF.